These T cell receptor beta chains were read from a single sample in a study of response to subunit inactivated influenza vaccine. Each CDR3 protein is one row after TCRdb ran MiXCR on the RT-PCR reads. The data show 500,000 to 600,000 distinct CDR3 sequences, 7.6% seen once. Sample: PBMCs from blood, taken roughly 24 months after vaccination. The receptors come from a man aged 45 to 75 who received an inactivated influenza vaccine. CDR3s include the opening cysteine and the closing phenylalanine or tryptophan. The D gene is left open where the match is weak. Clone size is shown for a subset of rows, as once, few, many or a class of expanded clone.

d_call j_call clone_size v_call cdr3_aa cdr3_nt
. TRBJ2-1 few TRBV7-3 CASSRSFGGEQFF TGTGCCAGCAGCCGGTCCTTCGGTGGTGAGCAGTTCTTC
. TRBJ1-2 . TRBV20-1 CSAPGAGVGGYTF TGCAGTGCGCCGGGAGCGGGGGTAGGAGGCTACACCTTC
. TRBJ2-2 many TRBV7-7 CASSPGPNTGELFF TGTGCCAGCAGCCCCGGCCCAAACACCGGGGAGCTGTTTTTT
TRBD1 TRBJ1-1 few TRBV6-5 CASSYITGANTEAFF TGTGCCAGCAGTTACATTACAGGGGCAAACACTGAAGCTTTCTTT
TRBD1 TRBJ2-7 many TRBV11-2 CASSPGTGAGEQYF TGTGCCAGCAGCCCCGGGACAGGGGCGGGAGAGCAGTACTTC
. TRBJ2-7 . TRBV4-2 CASSQDQESWSGEQYF TGTGCCAGCAGCCAAGATCAAGAGAGCTGGTCGGGAGAGCAGTACTTC
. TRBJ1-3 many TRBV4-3 CASSQDPGDTIYF TGCGCCAGCAGCCAAGATCCGGGGGACACCATATATTTT
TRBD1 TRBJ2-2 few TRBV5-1 CASRRKTGTGELFF TGCGCCAGCAGAAGGAAGACAGGGACCGGGGAGCTGTTTTTT
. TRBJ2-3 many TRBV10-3 CAISESLLPGADTQYF TGTGCCATCAGTGAGTCCTTACTCCCAGGCGCAGATACGCAGTATTTT
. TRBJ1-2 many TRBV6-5 CASSYSRGGGYTF TGTGCCAGCAGTTACTCCAGGGGTGGCGGCTACACCTTC
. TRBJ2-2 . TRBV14 CASSQDLWQGHTGELFF TGTGCCAGCAGCCAAGATCTCTGGCAGGGTCACACCGGGGAGCTGTTTTTT
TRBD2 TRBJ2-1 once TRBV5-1 CASSLLPYPRTSGSYNEQFF TGCGCCAGCAGCTTGTTACCCTACCCAAGGACTAGCGGCTCCTACAATGAGCAGTTCTTC
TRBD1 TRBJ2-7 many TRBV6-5 CASSSRQGPYEQYF TGTGCCAGCAGTTCCAGACAGGGCCCCTACGAGCAGTACTTC
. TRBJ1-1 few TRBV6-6 CASSYSLGEAFF TGTGCCAGCAGTTACTCGCTTGGGGAGGCTTTCTTT
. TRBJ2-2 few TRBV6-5 CASSSGQKLFF TGTGCCAGCAGCTCCGGACAGAAGCTGTTTTTT
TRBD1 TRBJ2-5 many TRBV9 CASQGAGETQYF TGTGCTAGCCAGGGGGCGGGTGAGACCCAGTACTTC
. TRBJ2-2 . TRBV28 CASSFFGGNTGELFF TGTGCCAGCAGTTTTTTCGGGGGGAACACCGGGGAGCTGTTTTTT
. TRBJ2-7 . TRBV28 CASSLDGTMTYEQYF TGTGCCAGCAGTTTAGACGGGACGATGACCTACGAGCAGTACTTC
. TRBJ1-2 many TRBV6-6 CASSYRSNYGYTF TGTGCCAGCAGTTATAGGTCCAACTATGGCTACACCTTC
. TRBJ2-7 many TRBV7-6 CASSSIGRPYEQYF TGTGCCAGCAGCTCGATAGGACGGCCGTACGAGCAGTACTTC
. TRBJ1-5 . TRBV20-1 CSAPGRSSNQPQHF TGCAGTGCTCCCGGACGATCTAGCAATCAGCCCCAGCATTTT
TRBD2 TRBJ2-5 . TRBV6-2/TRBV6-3 CASRPTSGRPPETQYF TGTGCCAGCAGACCTACTAGCGGGAGGCCCCCAGAGACCCAGTACTTC
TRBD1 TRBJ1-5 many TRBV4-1 CASSQATGGKQPQHF TGCGCCAGCAGCCAAGCAACAGGGGGCAAGCAGCCCCAGCATTTT
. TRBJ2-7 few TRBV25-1 CASSVGREQYF TGTGCCAGCAGTGTGGGGCGCGAGCAGTACTTC
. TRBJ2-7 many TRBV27 CASSWTVSSYEQYF TGTGCCAGCAGTTGGACGGTATCCTCCTACGAGCAGTACTTC
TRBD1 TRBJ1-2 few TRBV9 CASSVDPIRTGEHGYTF TGTGCCAGCAGCGTAGATCCCATACGGACAGGGGAGCATGGCTACACCTTC
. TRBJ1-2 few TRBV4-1 CASSQPLAKFYGYTF TGCGCCAGCAGCCAACCTCTAGCTAAATTCTATGGCTACACCTTC
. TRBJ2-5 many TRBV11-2 CASTFQLASETQYF TGTGCCAGCACCTTCCAACTGGCCTCGGAGACCCAGTACTTC
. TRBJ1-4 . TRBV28 CASSPREQLFF TGTGCCAGCAGTCCACGGGAACAACTGTTTTTT
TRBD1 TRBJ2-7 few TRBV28 CASSLPLGQAAYEQYF TGTGCCAGCAGTTTACCTCTGGGACAGGCAGCCTACGAGCAGTACTTC
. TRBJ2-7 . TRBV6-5 CASSYSDYGEQYF TGTGCCAGCAGTTACTCAGACTATGGCGAGCAGTACTTC
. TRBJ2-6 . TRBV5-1 CASSLGRLDSGANVLAF TGCGCCAGCAGCTTGGGTCGGCTTGACTCTGGGGCCAACGTCCTGGCTTTC
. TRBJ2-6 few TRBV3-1 CASSQDTPTITVHSSGANVLTF TGTGCCAGCAGCCAAGATACCCCCACGATCACAGTCCACAGCTCTGGGGCCAACGTCCTGACTTTC
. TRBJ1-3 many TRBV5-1 CASSRLGGYSGNTIYF TGCGCCAGCAGCCGATTAGGGGGGTACTCTGGAAACACCATATATTTT
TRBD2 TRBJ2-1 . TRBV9 CASSVAPASGGAHEQFF TGTGCCAGCAGCGTAGCCCCGGCCAGCGGGGGGGCACATGAGCAGTTCTTC
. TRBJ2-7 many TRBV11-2 CASSLHPSPGYEQYF TGTGCCAGCAGCCTCCACCCCTCTCCAGGGTACGAGCAGTACTTC
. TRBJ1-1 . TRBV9 CASSADVDTEAFF TGTGCCAGCAGCGCTGACGTTGACACTGAAGCTTTCTTT
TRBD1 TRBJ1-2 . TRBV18 CASSPFVGGPGGADGYTF TGTGCCAGCTCCCCATTTGTTGGAGGGCCAGGGGGCGCGGATGGCTACACCTTC
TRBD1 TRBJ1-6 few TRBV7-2 CASSLRFGTDNSPLHF TGTGCCAGCAGCTTGAGATTTGGGACAGATAATTCACCCCTCCACTTT
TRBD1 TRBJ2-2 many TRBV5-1 CASSRDRGNTGELFF TGCGCCAGCAGCCGGGACAGGGGGAACACCGGGGAGCTGTTTTTT
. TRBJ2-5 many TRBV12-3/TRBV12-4 CASSFGETQYF TGTGCCAGCAGTTTTGGAGAGACCCAGTACTTC
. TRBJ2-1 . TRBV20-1 CSARTPQYRGNEQFF TGCAGTGCTAGAACGCCGCAGTATAGGGGAAATGAGCAGTTCTTC
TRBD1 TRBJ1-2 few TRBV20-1 CSARNRQGGVSYTF TGCAGTGCTAGAAATCGACAGGGTGGTGTAAGCTACACCTTC
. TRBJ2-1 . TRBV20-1 CSASRASYNEQFF TGCAGTGCTAGCCGAGCTTCCTACAATGAGCAGTTCTTC
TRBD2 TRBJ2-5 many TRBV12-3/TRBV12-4 CASSGGRVQETQYF TGTGCCAGCAGTGGGGGGAGGGTCCAAGAGACCCAGTACTTC
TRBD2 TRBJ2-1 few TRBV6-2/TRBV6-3 CASIAVAGGNYNEQFF TGTGCCAGCATAGCGGTAGCGGGAGGGAACTACAATGAGCAGTTCTTC
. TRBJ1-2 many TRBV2 CASWDSENNYGYTF TGTGCCAGCTGGGACTCCGAAAATAACTATGGCTACACCTTC
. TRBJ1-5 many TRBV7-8 CASSLQADSNQPQHF TGTGCCAGCAGCTTACAGGCGGATAGCAATCAGCCCCAGCATTTT
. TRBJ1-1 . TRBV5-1 CASRRSLTGGDTEAFF TGCGCCAGCAGACGCTCATTGACAGGTGGGGACACTGAAGCTTTCTTT
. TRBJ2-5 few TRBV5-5 CASSLDPGGQETQYF TGTGCCAGCAGCTTGGATCCAGGAGGTCAAGAGACCCAGTACTTC
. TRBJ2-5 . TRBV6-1 CASSVWRSGETQYF TGTGCCAGCAGTGTTTGGCGCTCGGGGGAGACCCAGTACTTC
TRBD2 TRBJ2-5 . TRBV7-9 CASSIRLAGQETQYF TGTGCCAGCAGCATAAGACTAGCGGGCCAAGAGACCCAGTACTTC